This is a list of T cell receptor beta chains from one sample in a study of blood T cell repertoires in COVID-19. Method: immunoSEQ multiplex PCR; TCRdb's copy keeps in-frame clones and lacks some. The sample lists 90,000 to 150,000 clones, approximately 80% occurring once. Input material: peripheral blood. All receptors come from a woman at least 80 years old with acute or convalescent COVID-19. CDR3s include the opening cysteine and the closing phenylalanine or tryptophan. The D gene is left open where the match is weak. For some rows the clone size is stated as once, few or many, or as a class when expanded; others skip it.

CDR3 DNA | CDR3 protein | V gene | D gene | J gene | clone size
TGTGCCAGCACCAATCTGGACAGGGAGTTTCAGCCCCAGCATTTT | CASTNLDREFQPQHF | TRBV28 | TRBD1 | TRBJ1-5 | .
TGTGCCAGCAGCCTAGGACTAGCGGGGATCGAGACCCAGTACTTC | CASSLGLAGIETQYF | TRBV11-3 | TRBD2 | TRBJ2-5 | .
TGTGCCAGCAGCACGGGACAGAATCCCTATGGCTACACCTTC | CASSTGQNPYGYTF | TRBV5-6 | TRBD1 | TRBJ1-2 | .
TGTGCCAGTAGCCCGGGACTAGCGGGGAACACCGGGGAGCTGTTTTTT | CASSPGLAGNTGELFF | TRBV19 | TRBD2 | TRBJ2-2 | .
TGTGCCAGCAGCCGGGGGGGTACTAATGAAAAACTGTTTTTT | CASSRGGTNEKLFF | TRBV7-9 | . | TRBJ1-4 | .
TGTGCCAGCAGCCCCTACCGGGACAGGGGTTACAAATCCTACGAGCAGTACTTC | CASSPYRDRGYKSYEQYF | TRBV7-2 | TRBD1 | TRBJ2-7 | once
TGCGCCAGCAGCTTTCGGACAGGAGGATCCACCGGGGAGCTGTTTTTT | CASSFRTGGSTGELFF | TRBV4-3 | TRBD1 | TRBJ2-2 | .
TGTGCCACCAGCAGTAGAAGCTCCCAGGGGGAAAAACTGTTTTTT | CATSSRSSQGEKLFF | TRBV15 | . | TRBJ1-4 | .
TGTGCCAGCAGTTCAGGACAGTACTATGGCTACACCTTC | CASSSGQYYGYTF | TRBV6-5 | . | TRBJ1-2 | .
TGTGCCAGCAGCTCCCCCCGGGGGGGATCCTACGAGCAGTACTTC | CASSSPRGGSYEQYF | TRBV11-2 | TRBD2 | TRBJ2-7 | .
TGTGCCAGCAGTCCCGACAGGGAGCGCGCACTGTTTTTT | CASSPDRERALFF | TRBV6-6 | TRBD1 | TRBJ1-4 | .
TGTGCCAGCAGCCCCGGGTATGGCTACACCTTC | CASSPGYGYTF | TRBV28 | . | TRBJ1-2 | .
TGTGCCAGCCGACAGGGAAATGAAAAACTGTTTTTT | CASRQGNEKLFF | TRBV6-5 | TRBD1 | TRBJ1-4 | .
TGTGCCAGCAGCCCTGAGCAGGGAAGGTCACCCCTCCACTTT | CASSPEQGRSPLHF | TRBV14 | . | TRBJ1-6 | .
TGTGCCAGCAGTTTTCCAGGTCTCGCGTCGACCCCATTCTTC | CASSFPGLASTPFF | TRBV28 | . | TRBJ2-1 | .
TGTGCCAGCTCACGTTCTAGCGGGAGCGATAATGAGCAGTTCTTC | CASSRSSGSDNEQFF | TRBV18 | TRBD2 | TRBJ2-1 | few
TGCGCCAGCAGCCAGCTGCTGAGCTCTGGAAACACCATATATTTT | CASSQLLSSGNTIYF | TRBV4-3 | . | TRBJ1-3 | .
TGTGCCAGCAGCCGACAGGGTTCTGAAGCTTTCTTT | CASSRQGSEAFF | TRBV28 | TRBD1 | TRBJ1-1 | .
TGTGCCAGCAGCTTGGGGTTAGGCGGACAGGGCCTTCGTGGCTACACCTTC | CASSLGLGGQGLRGYTF | TRBV5-6 | TRBD1 | TRBJ1-2 | .
TGTGCCAGCAGCTCTTCCGGGACTTCCTACGAGCAGTACTTC | CASSSSGTSYEQYF | TRBV9 | . | TRBJ2-7 | .
TGTGCCAGCAGCTTTTTGGGCAGGACAGGGAGTGAAAAACTGTTTTTT | CASSFLGRTGSEKLFF | TRBV7-9 | TRBD1 | TRBJ1-4 | .
TGTGCTAGCAGCCCGACTAGCGGGAGGGCCGGGGAGCTGTTTTTT | CASSPTSGRAGELFF | TRBV7-7 | TRBD2 | TRBJ2-2 | .
TGTGCCAGCAGCCAAGACAGTATAGCGGGTCTAGGGGATACGCAGTATTTT | CASSQDSIAGLGDTQYF | TRBV14 | TRBD2 | TRBJ2-3 | .
TGTGCCAGCAGCTTAGAGCGGAATGAGCAGTTCTTC | CASSLERNEQFF | TRBV7-2 | . | TRBJ2-1 | .
TGTGCCAGCAGTCGGACAGACACCGGGGAGCTGTTTTTT | CASSRTDTGELFF | TRBV28 | . | TRBJ2-2 | .
TGTGCCAGCGGGCAGGAACGGGGCGAGCAGTACTTC | CASGQERGEQYF | TRBV12-3/TRBV12-4 | . | TRBJ2-7 | .
TGTGCCAGCAGCAACAGGGGGCTGGTTGAAGCTTTCTTT | CASSNRGLVEAFF | TRBV6-5 | TRBD1 | TRBJ1-1 | .
TGTGCCAGCAGTTCCACGGGAGGGGACACTGAAGCTTTCTTT | CASSSTGGDTEAFF | TRBV6-6 | . | TRBJ1-1 | few
TGTGCCTGGGGTGCGACAGGGGCTAGGACCATATATTTT | CAWGATGARTIYF | TRBV30 | TRBD1 | TRBJ1-3 | few
TGTGCCAGTAGTACTAGCAGGTACCAGCCCCAGCATTTT | CASSTSRYQPQHF | TRBV19 | . | TRBJ1-5 | .
TGTGCCAGCAGCCTTTGGGGTAGGGAGGGGGGTAATGAGCAGTTCTTC | CASSLWGREGGNEQFF | TRBV3-1/TRBV3-2 | . | TRBJ2-1 | .
TGTGCCACCAGTGATTCTCTTATGGATAGCGGGAGGGTCGATACGCAGTATTTT | CATSDSLMDSGRVDTQYF | TRBV24-1 | TRBD2 | TRBJ2-3 | .
TGTGCCAGCAGCTTCCGGACTAGCGGAAGCTACGAGCAGTACTTC | CASSFRTSGSYEQYF | TRBV7-2 | TRBD2 | TRBJ2-7 | .
TGTGCCAGCAGACGGACAGCGGCATCTAATGAAAAACTGTTTTTT | CASRRTAASNEKLFF | TRBV7-2 | . | TRBJ1-4 | .
TGTGCCAGCAGTGTGACAGGACCTCAACATAGCAATCAGCCCCAGCATTTT | CASSVTGPQHSNQPQHF | TRBV6-1 | . | TRBJ1-5 | .
TGTGCCAGCAGCCCGCAGCACACAGGGAACACTGAAGCTTTCTTT | CASSPQHTGNTEAFF | TRBV9 | . | TRBJ1-1 | .
TGTGCCAGCAGTGGGGACAGGGTTGACGTTGGAGCGGGCGAGCAGTACTTC | CASSGDRVDVGAGEQYF | TRBV2 | TRBD1 | TRBJ2-7 | .
TGTGCCAGCAGCTATGCGGGACTAGCGTTCTACGAGCAGTACTTC | CASSYAGLAFYEQYF | TRBV6-2/TRBV6-3 | TRBD2 | TRBJ2-7 | .
TGTGCCAGCAGCTTAGTCTCCACTAGCGGGGGCCAAGAGACCCAGTACTTC | CASSLVSTSGGQETQYF | TRBV7-2 | TRBD2 | TRBJ2-5 | .
TGTGCCTGGATCTACAGGGATAGCGCGGTCTATGGCTACACCTTC | CAWIYRDSAVYGYTF | TRBV30 | . | TRBJ1-2 | .
TGTGCCAGCAGCCCTCGACTAGCGGGAGGCGCAAATTGGTTCTTC | CASSPRLAGGANWFF | TRBV14 | TRBD2 | TRBJ2-1 | .
TGTGCCAGCAGCCCTCCCGGGCTAGCGGGAGGGAGACATACGCAGTATTTT | CASSPPGLAGGRHTQYF | TRBV7-2 | TRBD2 | TRBJ2-3 | .
TGTGCCAGCAGCTTAGGGGGAGGGGTAGAGACCCAGTACTTC | CASSLGGGVETQYF | TRBV11-2 | TRBD2 | TRBJ2-5 | .
TGCGCCAGCACGCAGGGGAACGGAGATGAAAAACTGTTTTTT | CASTQGNGDEKLFF | TRBV5-1 | . | TRBJ1-4 | .
TGCGCCAGCAGCTTGGTGGGCGGGGGCTACAATGAGCAGTTCTTC | CASSLVGGGYNEQFF | TRBV5-1 | TRBD2 | TRBJ2-1 | .
TGTGCCAGCAGTGAAGCGAGCAGGGAAGCTTTCTTT | CASSEASREAFF | TRBV2 | . | TRBJ1-1 | .
TGTGCCTGGAGTGCCCTTAGGGGGACGAATTCACCCCTCCACTTT | CAWSALRGTNSPLHF | TRBV30 | . | TRBJ1-6 | .
TGTGCCATCAGTGACCTTCAGGGGGCCTCGGGGAACACTGAAGCTTTCTTT | CAISDLQGASGNTEAFF | TRBV10-3 | TRBD1 | TRBJ1-1 | few
TGTGCCAGCAGCTTGTACGGACAGGGGTCCTACGAGCAGTACTTC | CASSLYGQGSYEQYF | TRBV7-2 | TRBD1 | TRBJ2-7 | .
TGTGCCTGGAGTACGACAGGGGTATACAATGAGCAGTTCTTC | CAWSTTGVYNEQFF | TRBV30 | TRBD1 | TRBJ2-1 | few
TGTGCCAGCAGCCAACAGGGGGTCAGCACAGATACGCAGTATTTT | CASSQQGVSTDTQYF | TRBV9 | TRBD1 | TRBJ2-3 | .
TGTGCCACCAGTGACAGCCTGGACAGCTCCTACAATGAGCAGTTCTTC | CATSDSLDSSYNEQFF | TRBV24-1 | . | TRBJ2-1 | once